A single sample gave rise to the 30 T cell receptor beta chains below, sequenced in a study of blood T cells in healthy people across ages (dated by TCRdb to about 2015). Library generation was performed with 5' RACE. This sample was sequenced with an Illumina HiSeq 2500. A second PCR of roughly 6 to 11 cycles was run with a J-beta primer mix and a sample-barcoded 5' primer. The raw public data were reprocessed by TCRdb itself: fastp quality trimming at Q25, MiXCR clonotype calling, in-frame beta chains only. Every entry covers one CDR3 protein and lists the most common genes and DNA from its rows. Across this sample there are 800,000 or so distinct CDR3 sequences, with about 25% seen only once. The leading ten clones occupy 3% to 4.5% of the sample. The same data also went into a second study, on T cells of mothers and their children.

The sample taken for sequencing was blood. The source of these receptors is a boy younger than 18 in good health.

The chain carries TRBV29-1 and TRBJ2-5; D might be TRBD1 (5 bases). The CDR3 is made up of 14 amino acids. Germline assignment: CDR1 SQVTM and CDR2 ANQGSEA. V lost 3 bases to trimming and J lost 0 bases, with 11 bases between them. The CDR3 DNA reads as TGCAGCGTTGACGGACAAATCGACCAAGAGACCCAGTACTTC. Protein sequence: CSVDGQIDQETQYF.

This clonotype was seen at least ten times. V is TRBV7-2 and J is TRBJ2-5, with D perhaps matching TRBD2 (5 bases). V dropped 1 base and J dropped 3 bases, with 9 bases sitting between them. CDR1 is SGHTA, CDR2 FQGNSA, per germline. This CDR3 contains 14 residues. The CDR3 loop is CASSLVFGEETQYF. The CDR3 DNA reads TGTGCCAGCAGCTTAGTATTCGGGGAAGAGACCCAGTACTTC.

V and J are TRBV2 and TRBJ1-5; 8 positions agree with TRBD1. The CDR3 has 14 amino acids. Per the germline V gene, CDR1 is SNHLY and CDR2 is FYNNEI. Losses at the gene ends were 6 bases for V and 2 bases for J; bases not matched to a gene: 3. The CDR3 region has the DNA TGTGCCAGCAGATCGACAGGGGGCAATCAGCCCCAGCATTTT. Amino acid sequence: CASRSTGGNQPQHF.

The V call is TRBV6-1, the J call TRBJ2-1; 11 positions agree with TRBD2. The CDR3 runs to 18 residues. Germline CDR1 MNHNS, CDR2 SASEGT. V dropped 6 bases and J dropped 6; count of bases not matched to a gene: 16. The CDR3, as DNA: TGTGCCAGCAGCCGCTTGAAGGTAGCGGGAGGGTTAGGCAATGAGCAGTTCTTC. Protein: CASSRLKVAGGLGNEQFF.

This clonotype was found a few times. A read error may produce the germline difference seen at one junction end. The J gene is TRBJ2-5, the V gene TRBV20-1, with 15 bases fitting TRBD2. The CDR3 runs to 16 residues. Germline V gene lookup returns CDR1 DFQATT and CDR2 SNEGSKA (reference sequence). In nucleotides, the CDR3 is TGCAGTGCTAGTCACCCGGGACTAGCGGGGGGCTCCGAGCAGCACTTC. Its protein is CSASHPGLAGGSEQHF.

There are a few counts of this clonotype. The chain has TRBV24-1 and TRBJ2-3; D is undetermined. Per germline, CDR1 KGHDR and CDR2 SFDVKD. The CDR3 spans 16 residues. The ends were cut back, 3 bases at V and 2 bases at J, with 14 bases in the middle. The CDR3 DNA is TGTGCCACCAGTGATCCAGGACGGAGCCTCACAGATACGCAGTATTTT. Protein sequence: CATSDPGRSLTDTQYF.

As for this clonotype: Compared with germline, one end of the junction differs, possibly owing to a read error. The chain has TRBV27 and TRBJ2-1; D perhaps matches TRBD1 (5 bases). The J call may be mistaken, given a closer DNA end match to TRBJ2-5. The CDR3 runs 13 residues. Germline V gene lookup returns CDR1 MNHEY and CDR2 SMNVEV (reference sequence). The CDR3 protein is CAGSGAKSWTQYF. The CDR3 nucleotides read TGTGCCGGCAGTGGGGCCAAGAGTTGGACCCAGTACTTC.

The chain carries TRBV18 and TRBJ2-6; 9 nucleotides agree with TRBD1. The germline gives CDR1 KGHSH, CDR2 LQKENI. The trim removed 4 bases at V and 2 bases at J, leaving 6 bases unmatched. This CDR3 is built from 17 residues. CDR3 protein: CASSRTGGVPGANVLTF. The CDR3 coding sequence is TGTGCCAGCTCACGCACAGGGGGCGTCCCTGGGGCCAACGTCCTGACTTTC.

CDR3 residues: CASSIQGAGEQYF. DNA for the CDR3: TGTGCCAGTAGTATCCAGGGGGCTGGAGAGCAGTACTTC. This sequence joins TRBV19 and TRBJ2-7; the match to TRBD1 covers 8 bases. The CDR3 is 13 amino acids. CDR1 and CDR2 from the germline V gene are LNHDA and SQIVND (reference sequence). With 3 bases clipped from V and 7 bases from J, the junction kept 5 bases outside the gene matches.

There are many counts of this clonotype. The chain links TRBV20-1 to TRBJ2-1, with TRBD2 matching over 9 bases. Germline CDR1 reads DFQATT; CDR2 reads SNEGSKA (reference sequence). The CDR3 is 16 amino acids. J was trimmed by 4 bases and V by 0 bases; bases with no gene match: 7. CDR3 DNA sequence: TGCAGTGCTAGAGACTTCGCTAGCGGGGATTACAATGAGCAGTTCTTC. The encoded protein is CSARDFASGDYNEQFF.

The chain has TRBV4-3 and TRBJ2-2, with D maybe TRBD2 (5 bases). The length of the CDR3 is 14 residues. Trimming removed 0 bases from V and 6 bases from J, with 8 bases in between. Germline lookup yields CDR1 LGHNA and CDR2 YSLEER. The CDR3 DNA follows: TGCGCCAGCAGCCAAGATAGCGTGGCCGGGGAGCTGTTTTTT. It specifies CASSQDSVAGELFF.

J is TRBJ2-7 and V is TRBV5-1; 9 bases are a match to TRBD2. The V segment lost 0 bases and the J segment 12 bases; nucleotides outside the gene matches: 4. The CDR3 is 12 amino acids. Germline-derived CDR1 and CDR2 are SGHRS and YFSETQ. Here the CDR3 reads CASSLDSGGTYF. DNA of the CDR3: TGCGCCAGCAGCTTGGACAGCGGGGGGACGTACTTC.

This chain connects TRBV7-2 to TRBJ1-2; 10 nucleotides match TRBD1. Trimming at V came to 3 bases and at J to 8 bases, leaving 12 bases not matched to a gene. CDR3 length: 16 residues. Germline V gives CDR1 SGHTA, CDR2 FQGNSA. The CDR3: CASSFEIGGQGGGYTF. CDR3 coding DNA: TGTGCCAGCAGCTTCGAAATCGGCGGACAGGGGGGCGGCTACACCTTC.

This clonotype has a handful of counts. This rearrangement joins TRBV7-3 to TRBJ2-3, with a possible D match to TRBD2 (6 bases). Germline V gene data show CDR1 as SGHTA and CDR2 as FQGTGA. There are 15 residues in the CDR3. V lost 2 bases, J lost 4 bases, and 13 bases lay in between. In nucleotides, the CDR3 is TGTGCCAGCAGCTTAGGAGGGGCCAGAGCAGATACGCAGTATTTT. Its protein is CASSLGGARADTQYF.

A remark on this clonotype: A junction boundary mismatches the germline segment, possibly from a read error. This chain connects TRBV11-2 to TRBJ2-6, with 9 bases matching TRBD1. Germline V CDR1 and CDR2: SGHAT, FQNNGV. This CDR3 spans 22 amino acids. CDR3 loop: CASSRTIVGTGTGSPGADVLTF. The CDR3 DNA reads TGTGCCAGCAGCCGTACCATCGTAGGGACCGGGACAGGGTCCCCTGGGGCCGACGTCCTGACTTTC.

V is TRBV12-3 or TRBV12-4 and J is TRBJ2-7, with a tentative D call TRBD1 (6 bases). Trimming removed 3 bases from V and 4 bases from J, with 13 bases in between. The CDR3 spans 14 residues. This CDR3 reads CASSLYGQRYEQYF. CDR3 nucleotide sequence: TGTGCCAGCAGTTTGTACGGACAGCGTTACGAGCAGTACTTC.

This clonotype was counted only a few times. CDR3 bases: TGCGCCAGCAGACCGGGGGGAGAGAACAAAAACATTCAGTACTTC. It encodes CASRPGGENKNIQYF. This chain connects TRBV5-1 to TRBJ2-4, with 7 bases matching TRBD2. The V segment lost 5 bases and the J segment 3 bases; nucleotides outside the gene matches: 8. Germline V gene sequence: CDR1 SGHRS, CDR2 YFSETQ. The CDR3 is made up of 15 amino acids. Full variable domain (rest looked up from reference TRBV5-1 and TRBJ2-4): KAGVTQTPRYLIKTRGQQVTLSCSPISGHRSVSWYQQTPGQGLQFLFEYFSETQRNKGNFPGRFSGRQFSNSRSEMNVSTLELGDSALYLCASRPGGENKNIQYFGAGTRLSVL.

The chain uses TRBV19 and TRBJ1-1; D unclear. Germline V gene sequence: CDR1 LNHDA, CDR2 SQIVND (reference sequence). This CDR3 is 13 amino acids long. The germline V and J ends were trimmed by 2 bases and 3 bases, with 7 bases remaining between them. This chain's CDR3 is CASSITGHTEAFF. In DNA, the CDR3 is TGTGCCAGTAGTATAACCGGGCACACTGAAGCTTTCTTT.

The chain has TRBV14 and TRBJ2-3; D remains ambiguous. Germline V gene sequence: CDR1 SGHDN, CDR2 FVKESK. CDR3 length equals 15 residues. The V end was cut by 4 bases, the J end by 9 bases, with 20 bases between. The CDR3 protein is CASSPFQVGSETQYF. Here the CDR3 DNA reads TGTGCCAGCAGCCCCTTCCAGGTGGGCTCGGAGACGCAGTATTTT.

Notes on this clonotype: An end of the junction does not agree with germline; a read error may underlie this. The V gene is TRBV12-3 or TRBV12-4, the J gene TRBJ1-2, with 7 bases matching TRBD1. The CDR3 runs 12 residues. Here the CDR3 reads CANSLEGAGYTF. The CDR3 DNA reads as TGTGCCAACAGTTTAGAGGGGGCTGGCTACACCTTC.

The gene calls are TRBV15 and TRBJ1-1; no clear D gene. Germline-derived CDR1 and CDR2 are LNHNV and YYDKDF (reference sequence). Trimming stripped 3 bases from V and 0 bases from J, with 11 bases between. The CDR3 is 15 amino acids. DNA for the CDR3: TGTGCCACCAGCAGGGAAAAGACGGTGAACACTGAAGCTTTCTTT. It translates to CATSREKTVNTEAFF.

This chain connects TRBV9 to TRBJ2-5; 12 bases match TRBD1. The closer fit of TRBJ2-7 to the DNA end suggests the J call may be wrong. The germline gives CDR1 SGDLS, CDR2 YYNGEE. CDR3 length: 16 residues. For the CDR3, the DNA is TGTGCCAGCAGCGCGGGACAGGGGGCCCTCTCCTACGAGCAGTACTTC. This translates into CASSAGQGALSYEQYF.

This clonotype has a handful of counts. The chain employs TRBV4-2 and TRBJ2-5; no firm D call. V lost 1 base to trimming and J lost 5 bases, with 11 bases between them. This CDR3 has 14 residues. The germline V gene encodes CDR1 LGHNA and CDR2 YNFKEQ. The CDR3 DNA reads TGTGCCAGCAGCCAAGCTGGGGTAGGGGAGACCCAGTACTTC. The encoded protein is CASSQAGVGETQYF.

Remarks on this clonotype: At one end, the junction sequence differs from germline, possibly due to a read error. The gene calls are TRBV27 and TRBJ2-5, with unresolved D. The V gene's germline CDR1 is MNHEY and CDR2 SMNVEV (reference sequence). The CDR3 runs to 12 residues. The CDR3 DNA is TGTACCAGCAGTTTAATACAAGAGACCCAGTACTTC. Protein: CTSSLIQETQYF.

There are a few counts of this clonotype. The chain joins TRBV4-1 to TRBJ2-5, with D possibly matching TRBD1 (5 bases). Near its end, the DNA agrees better with TRBJ2-7, so the J call may be wrong. The CDR3 contains 13 residues. The germline gives CDR1 MGHRA, CDR2 YSYEKL. The CDR3 loop reads CASSQETAYEQYF. DNA for the CDR3: TGCGCCAGCAGCCAAGAGACAGCGTACGAGCAGTACTTC.

The J gene is TRBJ1-2, the V gene TRBV6-5; no definite D call. Germline V gives CDR1 MNHEY, CDR2 SVGAGI. V dropped 0 bases and J dropped 4 bases, with 6 bases sitting between them. There are 13 residues in the CDR3. The CDR3 region has the DNA TGTGCCAGCAGTTACTCTTCCTTCTATGGCTACACCTTC. Its translation: CASSYSSFYGYTF.

This chain connects TRBV5-1 to TRBJ2-5; D gene uncertain. From germline, CDR1 is SGHRS and CDR2 YFSETQ. The CDR3 sequence is 14 residues long. V was cut by 1 base and J by 3 bases, with 10 bases left in between. The CDR3 region is CASSLYGPEETQYF. The DNA of the CDR3 is TGCGCCAGCAGCTTGTATGGGCCCGAAGAGACCCAGTACTTC.

V and J are TRBV20-1 and TRBJ2-7, with D perhaps being TRBD1 or TRBD2 (5 bases each). This CDR3 is 11 amino acids long. Trimming took off 7 bases at V and 2 bases at J, with 9 bases between the two ends. Germline CDR1 and CDR2: DFQATT and SNEGSKA (reference sequence). CDR3 sequence (DNA): TGCAGTGGGGACGGACCCTACGAGCAGTACTTC. This sequence encodes CSGDGPYEQYF.

The chain has TRBV29-1 and TRBJ2-3; 10 bases line up with TRBD1. The germline V gene encodes CDR1 SQVTM and CDR2 ANQGSEA. The CDR3 has 14 residues. With 4 bases clipped from V and 3 bases from J, the junction kept 4 bases outside the gene matches. The CDR3: CSVAGDRGTDTQYF. CDR3 bases: TGCAGCGTTGCCGGGGACAGGGGTACAGATACGCAGTATTTT.

In DNA form, the CDR3 reads TGTGCCAGCAGTTCACCACGAAGTGGGGGGCACCGCTACGAGCAGTACTTC. Translated: CASSSPRSGGHRYEQYF. V and J are TRBV28 and TRBJ2-7; tentatively, D is TRBD1 or TRBD2 (6 bases each). The CDR3 loop spans 17 amino acids. With 4 bases removed from V and 3 bases from J, the gap between germline ends came to 22 bases. The V gene's germline CDR1 is MDHEN and CDR2 SYDVKM.